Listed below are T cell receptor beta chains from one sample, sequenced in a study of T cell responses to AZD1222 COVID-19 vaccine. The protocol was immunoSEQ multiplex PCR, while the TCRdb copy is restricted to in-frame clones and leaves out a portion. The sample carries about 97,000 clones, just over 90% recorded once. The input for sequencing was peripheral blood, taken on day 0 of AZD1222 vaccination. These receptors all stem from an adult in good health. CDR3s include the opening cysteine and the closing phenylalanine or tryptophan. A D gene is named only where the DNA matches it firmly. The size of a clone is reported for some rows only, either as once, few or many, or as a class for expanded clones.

CDR3nt: TGTGCCAGCAGCCAGACAGGGGGCATTCAGTACTTC
CDR3aa: CASSQTGGIQYF
abundance: .
v_gene: TRBV3-1/TRBV3-2
d_gene: TRBD1
j_gene: TRBJ2-4

CDR3nt: TGCAGTGCTAGTTTGGGGCATAGCAATCAGCCCCAGCATTTT
CDR3aa: CSASLGHSNQPQHF
abundance: .
v_gene: TRBV20-1
d_gene: .
j_gene: TRBJ1-5

CDR3nt: TGTGCCAGCAGCCTAGCGGGGGGCCAAGAGACCCAGTACTTC
CDR3aa: CASSLAGGQETQYF
abundance: .
v_gene: TRBV7-9
d_gene: TRBD2
j_gene: TRBJ2-5

CDR3nt: TGCGCCAGCAGGCAGGGGGTGAACACTGAAGCTTTCTTT
CDR3aa: CASRQGVNTEAFF
abundance: .
v_gene: TRBV5-1
d_gene: TRBD1
j_gene: TRBJ1-1

CDR3nt: TGCGCCAGCAGCTTGGACGTGGTAGGAGAGACCCAGTACTTC
CDR3aa: CASSLDVVGETQYF
abundance: once
v_gene: TRBV5-1
d_gene: .
j_gene: TRBJ2-5

CDR3nt: TGCGCCAGCAGCGCGGAGGGTAAAGCTTTCTTT
CDR3aa: CASSAEGKAFF
abundance: .
v_gene: TRBV5-1
d_gene: .
j_gene: TRBJ1-1

CDR3nt: TGTGCCAGCAGCGTAGGACGTGCGGACTCACCCCTCCACTTT
CDR3aa: CASSVGRADSPLHF
abundance: .
v_gene: TRBV9
d_gene: .
j_gene: TRBJ1-6

CDR3nt: TGTGCCAGCAGTTACCGCGGACAGGGGGACACTGAAGCTTTCTTT
CDR3aa: CASSYRGQGDTEAFF
abundance: .
v_gene: TRBV6-5
d_gene: TRBD1
j_gene: TRBJ1-1

CDR3nt: TGCGCCAGCAGTGGCACAGGGATAACTAATGAAAAACTGTTTTTT
CDR3aa: CASSGTGITNEKLFF
abundance: .
v_gene: TRBV4-1
d_gene: .
j_gene: TRBJ1-4

CDR3nt: TGTGCCAGCAGGTGGACAGGGGGGACTGAAAAACTGTTTTTT
CDR3aa: CASRWTGGTEKLFF
abundance: .
v_gene: TRBV2
d_gene: TRBD1
j_gene: TRBJ1-4

CDR3nt: TGTGCCAGCAGCTTAGTAAAACAGGGGAACACTGAAGCTTTCTTT
CDR3aa: CASSLVKQGNTEAFF
abundance: once
v_gene: TRBV13
d_gene: .
j_gene: TRBJ1-1

CDR3nt: TGTGCCTGGAGCCTAGGGGCCGGCTATGGCTACACCTTC
CDR3aa: CAWSLGAGYGYTF
abundance: .
v_gene: TRBV30
d_gene: .
j_gene: TRBJ1-2

CDR3nt: TGTGCCAGCAGCCCCACGGGCCCGTATGGCTACACCTTC
CDR3aa: CASSPTGPYGYTF
abundance: .
v_gene: TRBV9
d_gene: .
j_gene: TRBJ1-2

CDR3nt: TGTGCCAGCAGCGTGGGGACTAGTGTGGCGGGGGAGACCCAGTACTTC
CDR3aa: CASSVGTSVAGETQYF
abundance: .
v_gene: TRBV9
d_gene: TRBD2
j_gene: TRBJ2-5

CDR3nt: TGTGCCAGCAGCTTAGGGGGGATCAAGAGGGCTTTCTTT
CDR3aa: CASSLGGIKRAFF
abundance: .
v_gene: TRBV11-2
d_gene: .
j_gene: TRBJ1-1

CDR3nt: TGTGCCAGCAGCTTGGCGGGTGACCCCTACAATGAGCAGTTCTTC
CDR3aa: CASSLAGDPYNEQFF
abundance: few
v_gene: TRBV5-4
d_gene: .
j_gene: TRBJ2-1

CDR3nt: TGCGCCAGCAGCCCAGGGACTGCTGGAGAGACCCAGTACTTC
CDR3aa: CASSPGTAGETQYF
abundance: .
v_gene: TRBV5-1
d_gene: .
j_gene: TRBJ2-5

CDR3nt: TGTGCCAGCAGCTGGGGCTCAACCCGGGGCACCGGGGAGCTGTTTTTT
CDR3aa: CASSWGSTRGTGELFF
abundance: .
v_gene: TRBV5-5
d_gene: .
j_gene: TRBJ2-2

CDR3nt: TGTGCCAGCAGAACAGGCGGGGGGGAAGGGAGATTCTACGAGCAGTACTTC
CDR3aa: CASRTGGGEGRFYEQYF
abundance: .
v_gene: TRBV28
d_gene: TRBD2
j_gene: TRBJ2-7

CDR3nt: TGTGCCAGCAGCCCGGACAGTCTGGATACGCAGTATTTT
CDR3aa: CASSPDSLDTQYF
abundance: .
v_gene: TRBV3-1/TRBV3-2
d_gene: .
j_gene: TRBJ2-3

CDR3nt: TGTGCCAGTTCTCCTTCTCCGCGGTACAATGAGCAGTTCTTC
CDR3aa: CASSPSPRYNEQFF
abundance: .
v_gene: TRBV19
d_gene: .
j_gene: TRBJ2-1

CDR3nt: TGTGCCAGCAGGGGATACAGGGGAATGAACACTGAAGCTTTCTTT
CDR3aa: CASRGYRGMNTEAFF
abundance: .
v_gene: TRBV9
d_gene: TRBD1
j_gene: TRBJ1-1

CDR3nt: TGTGCAAGTCGCTCATACCGGGACAGGGGTTTCAATGAGCAGTTCTTC
CDR3aa: CASRSYRDRGFNEQFF
abundance: .
v_gene: TRBV12-2
d_gene: .
j_gene: TRBJ2-1

CDR3nt: TGTGCCAGCAGTTACTCCGGTGTAACTGAAGCTTTCTTT
CDR3aa: CASSYSGVTEAFF
abundance: .
v_gene: TRBV6-5
d_gene: .
j_gene: TRBJ1-1

CDR3nt: TGCGCCAGCAGCCAAGGGACGGCTGGAAACACCATATATTTT
CDR3aa: CASSQGTAGNTIYF
abundance: .
v_gene: TRBV4-1
d_gene: .
j_gene: TRBJ1-3

CDR3nt: TGTGCCAGCAGCCCTCGGCCCCGGGGCCGGGACGAGCAGTACTTC
CDR3aa: CASSPRPRGRDEQYF
abundance: .
v_gene: TRBV7-6
d_gene: .
j_gene: TRBJ2-7

CDR3nt: TGTGCCAGTACCCGGACAGGGGGCTCTGGAAACACCATATATTTT
CDR3aa: CASTRTGGSGNTIYF
abundance: .
v_gene: TRBV19
d_gene: TRBD1
j_gene: TRBJ1-3

CDR3nt: TGTGCCACAAAAGCCCCTCGGACTACTGATTCACCCCTCCACTTT
CDR3aa: CATKAPRTTDSPLHF
abundance: .
v_gene: TRBV6-5
d_gene: .
j_gene: TRBJ1-6

CDR3nt: TGTGCCACCAGCACCGAACTAGCTAGTGTCCAGTACTTC
CDR3aa: CATSTELASVQYF
abundance: .
v_gene: TRBV15
d_gene: .
j_gene: TRBJ2-4

CDR3nt: TGTGCCAGCAGCGTAGCAGTACCATCTTCACCCCTCCACTTT
CDR3aa: CASSVAVPSSPLHF
abundance: .
v_gene: TRBV9
d_gene: .
j_gene: TRBJ1-6

CDR3nt: TGTGCCAGCAGCCCTCCCGGGCGGCGGCCCCAGCATTTT
CDR3aa: CASSPPGRRPQHF
abundance: .
v_gene: TRBV3-1/TRBV3-2
d_gene: .
j_gene: TRBJ1-5

CDR3nt: TGTGCCAGCAGCTTGGGGCTCGGAGTCCATGGAAACACCATATATTTT
CDR3aa: CASSLGLGVHGNTIYF
abundance: .
v_gene: TRBV5-6
d_gene: .
j_gene: TRBJ1-3

CDR3nt: TGTGCCAGCAGTTACTCGTCCGGGGGGACCCAGTACTTC
CDR3aa: CASSYSSGGTQYF
abundance: .
v_gene: TRBV6-5
d_gene: .
j_gene: TRBJ2-5

CDR3nt: TGTGCCAGCAGGATAAGGAATCAGCCCCAGCATTTT
CDR3aa: CASRIRNQPQHF
abundance: .
v_gene: TRBV2
d_gene: .
j_gene: TRBJ1-5

CDR3nt: TGTGCCAGCAGGGACAGTCTCAATCAGCCCCAGCATTTT
CDR3aa: CASRDSLNQPQHF
abundance: .
v_gene: TRBV6-5
d_gene: .
j_gene: TRBJ1-5

CDR3nt: TGTGCCAGTAGTGTCCTGACCTCTTACGGAAACACCATATATTTT
CDR3aa: CASSVLTSYGNTIYF
abundance: .
v_gene: TRBV19
d_gene: .
j_gene: TRBJ1-3

CDR3nt: TGTGCCACCGATGAAGCGGGAGACAGGGGTTACGAGCAGTACTTC
CDR3aa: CATDEAGDRGYEQYF
abundance: .
v_gene: TRBV28
d_gene: .
j_gene: TRBJ2-7

CDR3nt: TGTGCCAGCAGTCTTGACAGGAACACTGAAGCTTTCTTT
CDR3aa: CASSLDRNTEAFF
abundance: .
v_gene: TRBV6-4
d_gene: .
j_gene: TRBJ1-1

CDR3nt: TGTGCCAGCTCCCAGGACAGGGTGCGGGTCACCGGGGAGCTGTTTTTT
CDR3aa: CASSQDRVRVTGELFF
abundance: .
v_gene: TRBV18
d_gene: TRBD1
j_gene: TRBJ2-2

CDR3nt: TGTGCCAGCAGCTTTGACAGGGGGCAGTCCTACGAGCAGTACTTC
CDR3aa: CASSFDRGQSYEQYF
abundance: .
v_gene: TRBV6-5
d_gene: TRBD1
j_gene: TRBJ2-7

CDR3nt: TGTGCCAGCAGCTTTGATTTGAACACTGAAGCTTTCTTT
CDR3aa: CASSFDLNTEAFF
abundance: .
v_gene: TRBV5-4
d_gene: .
j_gene: TRBJ1-1

CDR3nt: TGCGCCAGCAGCCAAACGGGACAGGGGGATGGGAATGAGCAGTTCTTC
CDR3aa: CASSQTGQGDGNEQFF
abundance: .
v_gene: TRBV5-1
d_gene: TRBD1
j_gene: TRBJ2-1

CDR3nt: TGTGCCAGCAGTGAAGTCGGCGGGGATTGGAACTATGGCTACACCTTC
CDR3aa: CASSEVGGDWNYGYTF
abundance: .
v_gene: TRBV6-1
d_gene: .
j_gene: TRBJ1-2

CDR3nt: TGTGCCACCGTCCCCCCGACAGACCATCAGCCCCAGCATTTT
CDR3aa: CATVPPTDHQPQHF
abundance: .
v_gene: TRBV6-5
d_gene: .
j_gene: TRBJ1-5

CDR3nt: TGTGCCAGCAGCTTCAGCAATCAGCCCCAGCATTTT
CDR3aa: CASSFSNQPQHF
abundance: .
v_gene: TRBV7-9
d_gene: .
j_gene: TRBJ1-5

CDR3nt: TGTGCCAGTAGTAGTTTGAGGGGGACGATGGTTAGTGATGAGCAGTTCTTC
CDR3aa: CASSSLRGTMVSDEQFF
abundance: .
v_gene: TRBV19
d_gene: .
j_gene: TRBJ2-1